This is a list of T cell receptor beta chains from one sample in a study of T cells expressing NK-cell markers. TCRdb re-analyzed the 5' RACE reads; it lists each CDR3 protein once, without DNA. Seen in this sample are roughly 300,000 distinct CDR3 sequences; the ten most common clones hold more than 3.5%. The sequencing input was blood T cells: a sorted CD56 or NKG2C T cell subset, CD4+ or CD8+ T cells, or bulk PBMC T cells (not recorded which). The receptors were sampled from a woman between 18 and 70 years old in good health. CDR3s include the opening cysteine and the closing phenylalanine or tryptophan.

J: TRBJ2-1
V: TRBV5-1
CDR3: CASSYRLDSGNEQFF

J: TRBJ2-1
V: TRBV6-4
CDR3: CASRAGSYNEQFF

J: TRBJ2-5
V: TRBV20-1
CDR3: CSAMLSGLYQETQYF

J: TRBJ2-1
V: TRBV5-4
CDR3: CASSWAGPAYNEQFF

J: TRBJ2-1
V: TRBV9
CDR3: CAATGTGGLDEQFF

J: TRBJ2-1
V: TRBV6-1
CDR3: CASEAGGPYEQFF

J: TRBJ2-2
V: TRBV2
CDR3: CASSEAAPPNTGELFF

J: TRBJ1-4
V: TRBV5-4
CDR3: CASSLWGGHEKLFF

J: TRBJ2-1
V: TRBV12-3/TRBV12-4
CDR3: CASSTPQRISYNEQFF

J: TRBJ2-3
V: TRBV7-9
CDR3: CASSHPGDNTQYF

J: TRBJ1-4
V: TRBV20-1
CDR3: CSARGFTETNEKLFF